Shown below are 2 T cell receptor beta chains from a single sample sequenced in a study of persistence of HIV-infected CD4 T cells. Antigens for these TCRs are unknown. Lysates of CMV-infected fibroblasts at 10 ug/mL stimulated these cells. Sorted nonresponding memory CD4+ T cells were CD40L-negative, CD69-negative, CD45RO-high. Sequencing used immunoSEQ version 4 in survey mode. Method: immunoSEQ multiplex PCR; TCRdb's copy keeps in-frame clones and lacks some. The table has tens of thousands of clones, about four fifths seen once. The sample in question was CD4+ T cells sorted from PBMCs after approximately 20-hour stimulation, obtained from a patient who received antiretroviral therapy. The receptors originated from an adult man with HIV who was CMV-seropositive.

This chain connects TRBV7-9 to TRBJ1-5; perhaps TRBD1 as D (6 bases). V shed 3 bases and J shed 0 bases, with 9 bases lying between them. The CDR3 has 15 amino acids. Germline lookup yields CDR1 SEHNR and CDR2 FQNEAQ (reference sequence). The CDR3 loop reads CASSFSRGSNQPQHF. In nucleotides, the CDR3 is TGTGCCAGCAGCTTTTCCAGGGGTAGCAATCAGCCCCAGCATTTT.

V and J are TRBV18 and TRBJ2-1; 11 nucleotides line up with TRBD2. The CDR3 loop spans 16 amino acids. Germline CDR1 is KGHSH and CDR2 is LQKENI. The trim removed 1 base at V and 5 bases at J, leaving 4 bases unmatched. CDR3 amino acids: CASSPLSGGVNNEQFF. The CDR3 coding sequence is TGTGCCAGCTCACCACTTAGCGGGGGGGTCAACAATGAGCAGTTCTTC.